This is a list of T cell receptor beta chains from one sample in a study of T cells in Graves' hyperthyroidism and ophthalmopathy. TCRdb re-called the multiplex PCR reads through MiXCR, storing one row per CDR3 protein. This table holds about 270,000 distinct CDR3 sequences, more than 20% found once. Sequencing was done on a sample of blood. The receptor source for this set is a woman in her thirties or forties with Graves' ophthalmopathy. Both conserved end residues are part of each CDR3. A D gene is named only where the DNA matches it firmly. Clone size, where shown, is once, few, many, or a class for clones that have expanded.

v_call	d_call	clone_size	j_call	cdr3_aa	cdr3_nt
TRBV6-5	-	-	TRBJ2-7	CASSYSRWAGGYEQYF	TGTGCCAGCAGTTACTCTCGCTGGGCAGGAGGCTACGAGCAGTACTTC
TRBV19	TRBD1	-	TRBJ1-5	CASRDRGALSNQPQHF	TGTGCCAGTCGGGACAGGGGCGCTCTTAGCAATCAGCCCCAGCATTTT
TRBV7-9	-	many	TRBJ2-7	CASSLGEADYEQYF	TGTGCCAGCAGCTTAGGGGAGGCGGATTACGAGCAGTACTTC
TRBV25-1	TRBD1	-	TRBJ2-7	CASRTGASTSYEQYF	TGTGCCAGCAGGACAGGGGCCTCCACCTCCTACGAGCAGTACTTC
TRBV20-1	-	many	TRBJ2-7	CSASPGLYEQYF	TGCAGTGCTAGCCCCGGCCTATACGAGCAGTACTTC
TRBV6-1	-	-	TRBJ2-2	CASIASDRPNTGELFF	TGTGCCAGCATCGCCTCCGACAGGCCGAACACCGGGGAGCTGTTTTTT
TRBV20-1	TRBD1	many	TRBJ2-7	CSARAGSGGEQYF	TGCAGTGCTAGAGCTGGGTCAGGGGGTGAGCAGTACTTC
TRBV19	TRBD1	-	TRBJ1-5	CASRIQGAIQPQHF	TGTGCCAGTAGGATTCAGGGGGCGATTCAGCCCCAGCATTTT
TRBV5-1	TRBD1	many	TRBJ2-2	CASSLAGTDDGGELFF	TGCGCCAGCAGCTTGGCGGGGACAGATGATGGCGGGGAGCTGTTTTTT
TRBV29-1	-	-	TRBJ1-2	CSVDTAEITLDGYIF	TGCAGCGTTGATACTGCAGAGATAACTCTGGATGGCTACATCTTC
TRBV5-1	-	many	TRBJ2-2	CASSLQQGGELFF	TGCGCCAGCAGCTTACAACAGGGCGGGGAGCTGTTTTTT
TRBV6-5	TRBD2	many	TRBJ2-7	CASNERESSYEQYF	TGTGCCAGCAACGAGCGGGAGTCATCCTACGAGCAGTACTTC
TRBV6-5	-	many	TRBJ1-5	CASSSTEEAQPQHF	TGTGCCAGCAGTTCGACAGAAGAGGCTCAGCCCCAGCATTTT